These 26 T cell receptor beta chains were all obtained from the same sample, sequenced in a study of blood T cell repertoires in COVID-19. Using immunoSEQ multiplex PCR, the repertoire was profiled, and TCRdb retains in-frame clones only, with some absent. The profile covers about 160,000 clones, with around 82% appearing a single time and 15% to 20% taken by the ten largest. The sequenced sample was PBMCs or T cells enriched from blood (not recorded which). All receptors derive from a man aged 60 to 75 who had recovered from COVID-19.

The chain couples TRBV6-5 to TRBJ1-2, with 8 bases aligning to TRBD1. This CDR3 is 13 amino acids long. Germline assignment: CDR1 MNHEY and CDR2 SVGAGI. V was pared by 8 bases and J by 8 bases, with 10 bases of the junction left unmatched. CDR3 DNA sequence: TGTGCCAGCGTCGGGAACACAGGGGGAGGCTACACCTTC. Translation gives CASVGNTGGGYTF.

The J gene is TRBJ2-5, the V gene TRBV9; 11 bases agree with TRBD1. This CDR3 is 17 amino acids long. Germline values: CDR1 SGDLS, CDR2 YYNGEE. After removal of 4 bases from V and 4 bases from J, the junction contained 12 bases not matched to a gene. The CDR3 coding sequence is TGTGCCAGCAGCCCCCGATGGTATGGGACAGGGGGAGAGACCCAGTACTTC. As protein: CASSPRWYGTGGETQYF.

The V gene is TRBV5-1, the J gene TRBJ1-6, with D possibly being TRBD1 (5 bases). The V and J ends lost 0 bases and 10 bases respectively, with 8 bases between them. This CDR3 has 13 residues. Germline V gene sequence: CDR1 SGHRS, CDR2 YFSETQ. CDR3 coding DNA: TGCGCCAGCAGCTTGGATCGGGGGTCACCCCTCCACTTT. This encodes CASSLDRGSPLHF.

The gene calls are TRBV6-6 and TRBJ1-3; D unclear. The V end lost 7 bases, the J end lost 4 bases, and 20 bases lay between the germline ends. CDR1 is MNHNY and CDR2 is SVGAGI in the germline V gene (reference sequence). There are 16 residues in the CDR3. In DNA form, the CDR3 reads TGTGCCAGCACCCGCGGTCGGGGAATGGGGGGAAACACCATATATTTT. Translating it yields CASTRGRGMGGNTIYF.

This clone was detected once. The chain uses TRBV28 and TRBJ1-4; no reliable D call. V lost 7 bases and J lost 7, with 25 bases in between. The CDR3 is 17 residues long. The germline gives CDR1 MDHEN, CDR2 SYDVKM. Here the CDR3 DNA reads TGTGCCAGCACTCCTTGGGCCTTGTGGAGGAAGATTGAAAAACTGTTTTTT. It yields the protein CASTPWALWRKIEKLFF. Based on the CDR3 plus reference TRBV28 and TRBJ1-4, the full variable domain is DVKVTQSSRYLVKRTGEKVFLECVQDMDHENMFWYRQDPGLGLRLIYFSYDVKMKEKGDIPEGYSVSREKKERFSLILESASTNQTSMYLCASTPWALWRKIEKLFFGSGTQLSVL.

The CDR3 sequence: CASAGAGGDGYTF. The CDR3 DNA is TGTGCCAGCGCTGGGGCAGGGGGCGATGGCTACACCTTC. J is TRBJ1-2 and V is TRBV12-3 or TRBV12-4; 8 bases are a match to TRBD1. V lost 8 bases to trimming and J lost 6 bases; unmatched junction nucleotides: 8. The CDR3 extends over 13 amino acids.

This chain connects TRBV13 to TRBJ2-1; 10 bases match TRBD1. The ends lost 5 bases at V and 5 bases at J; junction bases unmatched: 6. The CDR3 runs to 15 residues. CDR1 and CDR2 from the germline V gene are PRHDT and FYEKMQ (reference sequence). The DNA for the CDR3 is TGTGCCAGCAGCCCCGCCGGGACAGGGGACAATGAGCAGTTCTTC. Translated, it gives CASSPAGTGDNEQFF.

The chain combines TRBV19 with TRBJ2-1, with 7 bases that match TRBD2. Germline V gives CDR1 LNHDA, CDR2 SQIVND (reference sequence). The V and J ends lost 6 bases and 4 bases, in that order; junction bases with no gene match: 6. CDR3 length: 14 residues. The CDR3: CASSGRPLYNEQFF. CDR3 DNA sequence: TGTGCCAGTAGCGGGAGGCCCCTTTACAATGAGCAGTTCTTC.

V is TRBV5-1 and J is TRBJ2-7; a weak D match, TRBD1 (5 bases). CDR3 length: 15 residues. Germline V gene lookup returns CDR1 SGHRS and CDR2 YFSETQ. Trimming cost V 0 bases and J 5 bases, with 15 bases left between them. The CDR3 DNA sequence: TGCGCCAGCAGCTTGGCTTCCAGGGTTTTTAACGAGCAGTACTTC. This codes for CASSLASRVFNEQYF.

The chain joins TRBV9 to TRBJ2-5; unclear D gene. Trimming stripped 0 bases from V and 0 bases from J, with 6 bases between. In germline, CDR1 is SGDLS, CDR2 YYNGEE. The CDR3 extends over 14 amino acids. The CDR3 loop reads CASSVAVDQETQYF. The CDR3 DNA reads as TGTGCCAGCAGCGTAGCTGTCGACCAAGAGACCCAGTACTTC.

This clone was seen just once. This rearrangement joins TRBV4-2 to TRBJ2-5; 13 bases fit TRBD2. Germline V gene data show CDR1 as LGHNA and CDR2 as YNFKEQ. The length of the CDR3 is 17 residues. The J segment lost 5 bases and the V segment lost 0 bases, leaving 6 bases of the junction unmatched. CDR3 loop: CASSQETTSGGGETQYF. The CDR3 region has the DNA TGTGCCAGCAGCCAAGAAACTACTAGCGGGGGGGGTGAGACCCAGTACTTC.

This chain uses TRBV28 with TRBJ2-1; 10 nucleotides agree with TRBD2. V shed 5 bases and J 8 bases; nucleotides not matched to a gene: 6. CDR1 and CDR2 (germline): MDHEN, SYDVKM. CDR3 size: 14 residues. The CDR3 coding sequence is TGTGCCAGCAGTCCCAGACTAGCGGGCGATGAGCAGTTCTTC. Amino acid sequence: CASSPRLAGDEQFF.

This rearrangement joins TRBV6-5 to TRBJ2-7; tentative D call: TRBD2 (5 bases). The CDR3 has 13 residues. V was clipped by 7 bases and J by 2 bases, with 12 bases between them. CDR1 and CDR2 (germline): MNHEY, SVGAGI. The CDR3 DNA sequence: TGTGCCAGCAACTTCGCGGGCACCTACGAGCAGTACTTC. Residues: CASNFAGTYEQYF.

This clone showed up just once. The chain joins TRBV19 to TRBJ1-5, with D hard to call. The CDR3 length is 15 residues. Germline values: CDR1 LNHDA, CDR2 SQIVND (reference sequence). Between the trimmed V and J ends, which lost 3 bases and 3 bases, there was a span of 12 bases. The CDR3 DNA follows: TGTGCCAGTAGTATCATCGACAAGCTCAATCAGCCCCAGCATTTT. Its translation is CASSIIDKLNQPQHF.

The rearrangement joins TRBV3-1 (or the pseudogene TRBV3-2) to TRBJ1-2; D is unresolved. The CDR3 runs to 14 residues. Germline CDR1 LGHDT, CDR2 YNNKEL (reference sequence). Trimming took 1 base from V and 8 from J, leaving 14 bases between them. This CDR3 reads CASSQGSPSLGYTF. CDR3 sequence (DNA): TGTGCCAGCAGCCAAGGTTCCCCTTCTCTAGGCTACACCTTC.

The chain's CDR3 is CASSLRGYGYTF. The DNA of the CDR3 is TGTGCCAGCAGCCTCAGGGGATATGGCTACACCTTC. V usage is TRBV28 and J usage is TRBJ1-2; a weak D match, TRBD1 (6 bases). The CDR3 covers 12 residues. The V end lost 6 bases, the J end lost 5 bases, and 10 bases lay between the germline ends. Germline loops: CDR1 MDHEN, CDR2 SYDVKM.

Only one count was recorded for this clone. The CDR3, as DNA: TGTGCCAGCAGTGGGTTGACAGGGGGGCAGCCCCAGCATTTT. Protein sequence: CASSGLTGGQPQHF. The J gene is TRBJ1-5, the V gene TRBV28; 9 bases are a match to TRBD1. This CDR3 contains 14 residues. Germline values: CDR1 MDHEN, CDR2 SYDVKM. With 5 bases clipped from V and 7 bases from J, the junction kept 6 bases outside the gene matches.

The chain uses TRBV7-9 and TRBJ1-1; TRBD1 matches 7 bases. Looked up from germline, CDR1 is SEHNR and CDR2 is FQNEAQ (reference sequence). The CDR3 totals 15 residues. The J segment lost 1 base and the V segment lost 5 bases, leaving 7 bases of the junction unmatched. The CDR3 protein is CASSPLTGTNTEAFF. CDR3 DNA sequence: TGTGCCAGCAGCCCCCTGACAGGGACGAACACTGAAGCTTTCTTT.

The J gene is TRBJ1-2, the V gene TRBV2; D not resolved. Trimming took 5 bases from V and 4 from J, leaving 17 bases between them. This CDR3 spans 15 amino acids. Germline V CDR1 and CDR2: SNHLY, FYNNEI. The CDR3 coding sequence is TGTGCCAGCAGTCCCGGAAATGAGGGTGTCTATGGCTACACCTTC. Translated: CASSPGNEGVYGYTF.

The rearrangement links TRBV27 to TRBJ2-7; 7 nucleotides match TRBD1. Trimming took 4 bases from V and 1 from J; bases not matched to a gene: 1. CDR3 size: 13 residues. Germline loops: CDR1 MNHEY, CDR2 SMNVEV (reference sequence). The CDR3 sequence is CASSWTGSYEQYF. The CDR3 nucleotides read TGTGCCAGCAGTTGGACAGGTTCCTACGAGCAGTACTTC.

The CDR3 DNA reads as TGCAGCGCGGACAGTAGCACAGATACGCAGTATTTT. Its translation is CSADSSTDTQYF. This chain uses TRBV29-1 with TRBJ2-3; maybe TRBD1 (6 bases). CDR1 is SQVTM, CDR2 ANQGSEA, per germline. This CDR3 spans 12 amino acids. The V and J ends lost 7 bases and 0 bases respectively, with 8 bases between them.

The rearrangement uses TRBV5-1 and TRBJ2-1, with D tentatively TRBD2 (6 bases). The germline CDR1 and CDR2 sequences are SGHRS and YFSETQ. The CDR3 length is 19 residues. Between the trimmed V and J ends, which lost 5 bases and 9 bases, there was a span of 33 bases. The CDR3 DNA follows: TGCGCCAGCAGTTATGGGGGGACCCTGGGCGGGAATGGACGGAGTGAGCAGTTCTTC. This encodes CASSYGGTLGGNGRSEQFF.

This clone came up a few times. The rearrangement links TRBV28 to TRBJ2-7; unclear D gene. Trimming stripped 6 bases from V and 1 base from J, with 10 bases between. The CDR3 is made up of 13 amino acids. Germline V gene data show CDR1 as MDHEN and CDR2 as SYDVKM. The CDR3 loop is CASSKQISYEQYF. In DNA, the CDR3 is TGTGCCAGCAGCAAACAAATTTCCTACGAGCAGTACTTC. The whole variable domain, filled in from reference TRBV28 and TRBJ2-7, reads DVKVTQSSRYLVKRTGEKVFLECVQDMDHENMFWYRQDPGLGLRLIYFSYDVKMKEKGDIPEGYSVSREKKERFSLILESASTNQTSMYLCASSKQISYEQYFGPGTRLTVT.

The V call is TRBV5-1, the J call TRBJ2-1; 7 nucleotides agree with TRBD1. Germline loops: CDR1 SGHRS, CDR2 YFSETQ. This CDR3 region has 15 residues. The junction had 10 bases not matched to a gene; V was cut back by 4 bases and J by 6 bases. The CDR3 is CASSPDGDSRNEQFF. CDR3 coding DNA: TGCGCCAGCAGCCCGGACGGGGACAGCCGCAATGAGCAGTTCTTC. The full variable domain, completed using reference TRBV5-1 and TRBJ2-1, is KAGVTQTPRYLIKTRGQQVTLSCSPISGHRSVSWYQQTPGQGLQFLFEYFSETQRNKGNFPGRFSGRQFSNSRSEMNVSTLELGDSALYLCASSPDGDSRNEQFFGPGTRLTVL.

The genes are TRBV10-3 and TRBJ1-1, with a tentative D call TRBD1 (6 bases). CDR1 is ENHRY and CDR2 is SYGVKD in the germline V gene. Trimming removed 4 bases from V and 5 bases from J, with 11 bases in between. The CDR3 sequence is 13 residues long. CDR3 residues: CAISGGPRTEAFF. The CDR3 coding sequence is TGTGCCATCAGTGGGGGGCCCAGGACTGAAGCTTTCTTT.

This chain joins TRBV28 and TRBJ2-1; unclear D gene. V was clipped by 4 bases and J by 3 bases, with 19 bases between them. Germline CDR1 reads MDHEN; CDR2 reads SYDVKM. This CDR3 spans 17 amino acids. The CDR3 protein is CASSSPGPGPIYNEQFF. CDR3 nucleotide sequence: TGTGCCAGCAGTTCCCCCGGTCCAGGTCCTATCTACAATGAGCAGTTCTTC.